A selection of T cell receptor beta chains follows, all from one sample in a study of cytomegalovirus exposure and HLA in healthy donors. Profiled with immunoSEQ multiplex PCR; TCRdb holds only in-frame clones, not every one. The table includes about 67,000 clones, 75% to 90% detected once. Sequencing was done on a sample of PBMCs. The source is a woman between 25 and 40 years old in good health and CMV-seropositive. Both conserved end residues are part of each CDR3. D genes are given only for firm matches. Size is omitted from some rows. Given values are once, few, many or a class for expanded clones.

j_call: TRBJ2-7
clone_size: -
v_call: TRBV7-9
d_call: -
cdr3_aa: CASSAGYGEQYF
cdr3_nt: TGTGCCAGCAGCGCCGGGTACGGCGAGCAGTACTTC

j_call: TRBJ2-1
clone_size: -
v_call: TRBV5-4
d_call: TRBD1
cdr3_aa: CASSQDQGTGVWVF
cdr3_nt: TGTGCCAGCAGCCAGGATCAGGGGACAGGGGTTTGGGTCTTC

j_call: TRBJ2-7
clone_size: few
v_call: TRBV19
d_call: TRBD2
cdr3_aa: CASSISSGSSYEQYF
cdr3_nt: TGTGCCAGTAGTATTTCTAGCGGGAGCTCCTACGAGCAGTACTTC

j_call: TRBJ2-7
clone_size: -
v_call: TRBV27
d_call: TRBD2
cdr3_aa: CASSLWGVSSGIGTYEQYF
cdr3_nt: TGTGCCAGCAGTTTATGGGGAGTTTCTAGCGGGATAGGTACCTACGAGCAGTACTTC

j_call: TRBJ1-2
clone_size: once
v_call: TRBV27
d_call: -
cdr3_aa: CASSPVTGTSKNYGYTF
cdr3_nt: TGTGCCAGCAGTCCAGTAACCGGGACAAGTAAAAACTATGGCTACACCTTC

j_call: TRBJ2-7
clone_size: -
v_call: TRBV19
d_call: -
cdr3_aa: CASSAGYIQDEQYF
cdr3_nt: TGTGCCAGTAGTGCAGGGTACATTCAGGACGAGCAGTACTTC

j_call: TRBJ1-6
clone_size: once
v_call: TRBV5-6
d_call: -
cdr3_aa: CASSLGGYNSPLHF
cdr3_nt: TGTGCCAGCAGCTTGGGAGGTTATAATTCACCCCTCCACTTT

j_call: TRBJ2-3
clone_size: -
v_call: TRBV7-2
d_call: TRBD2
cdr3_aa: CASRGHSGSTDTQYF
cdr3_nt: TGTGCCAGCAGGGGTCATAGCGGGAGCACAGATACGCAGTATTTT

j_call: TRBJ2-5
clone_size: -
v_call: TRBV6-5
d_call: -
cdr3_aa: CASTRFRGQETQYF
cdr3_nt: TGTGCCAGCACCCGCTTCCGGGGTCAAGAGACCCAGTACTTC

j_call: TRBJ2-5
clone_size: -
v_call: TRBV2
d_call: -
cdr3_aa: CASRSTTELKETQYF
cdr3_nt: TGTGCCAGCAGATCGACAACAGAGCTCAAGGAGACCCAGTACTTC

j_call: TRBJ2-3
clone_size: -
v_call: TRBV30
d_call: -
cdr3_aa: CAWSINLSGGITDTQYF
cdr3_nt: TGTGCCTGGAGTATTAACCTCAGTGGAGGGATCACAGATACGCAGTATTTT

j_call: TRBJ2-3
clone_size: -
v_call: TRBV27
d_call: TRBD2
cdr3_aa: CASSSLAGAGNTQYF
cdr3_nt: TGTGCCAGCAGTTCCTTGGCGGGAGCGGGAAATACGCAGTATTTT

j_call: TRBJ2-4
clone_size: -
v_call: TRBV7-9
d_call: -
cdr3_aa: CASSQAGQEGIQYF
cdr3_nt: TGTGCCAGCAGCCAGGCCGGACAGGAGGGCATTCAGTACTTC

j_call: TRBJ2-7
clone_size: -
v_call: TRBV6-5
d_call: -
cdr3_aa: CASSYLGSYEQYF
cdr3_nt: TGTGCCAGCAGTTACCTTGGGAGCTACGAGCAGTACTTC

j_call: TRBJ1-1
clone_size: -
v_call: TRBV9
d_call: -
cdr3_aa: CASSVGLPNTEAFF
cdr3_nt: TGTGCCAGCAGCGTAGGTCTACCGAACACTGAAGCTTTCTTT

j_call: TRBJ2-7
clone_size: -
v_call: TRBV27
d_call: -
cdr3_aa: CASSLSSAREQYF
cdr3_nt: TGTGCCAGCAGTTTGAGCTCGGCTAGGGAGCAGTACTTC

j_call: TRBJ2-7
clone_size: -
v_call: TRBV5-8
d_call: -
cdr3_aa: CASSFIIYEQYF
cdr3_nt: TGTGCCAGCAGCTTTATTATCTACGAGCAGTACTTC

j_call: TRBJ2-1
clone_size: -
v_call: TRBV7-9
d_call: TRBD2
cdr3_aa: CASIPWASGRAYNEQFF
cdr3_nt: TGTGCCAGCATCCCCTGGGCTAGCGGGAGGGCCTACAATGAGCAGTTCTTC

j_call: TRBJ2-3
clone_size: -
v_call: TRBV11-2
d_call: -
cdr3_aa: CASSFRRATDTQYF
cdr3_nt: TGTGCCAGCAGCTTTAGGAGGGCCACAGATACGCAGTATTTT

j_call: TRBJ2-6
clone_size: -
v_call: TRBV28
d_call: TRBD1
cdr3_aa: CASSSPPGTGGPRSGANVLTF
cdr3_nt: TGTGCCAGCAGTTCCCCCCCCGGGACAGGGGGCCCGCGGTCTGGGGCCAACGTCCTGACTTTC

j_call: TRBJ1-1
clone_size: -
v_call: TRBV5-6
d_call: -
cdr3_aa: CASSIHPSPSTEAFF
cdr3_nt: TGTGCCAGCAGCATACATCCTTCCCCTTCTACTGAAGCTTTCTTT

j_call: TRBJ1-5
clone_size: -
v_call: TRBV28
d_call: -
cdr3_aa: CASSPPKRNQPQHF
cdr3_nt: TGTGCCAGCAGCCCCCCCAAGCGCAATCAGCCCCAGCATTTT

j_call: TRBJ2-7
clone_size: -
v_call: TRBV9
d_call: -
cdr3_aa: CASSVDIGGAHYEQYF
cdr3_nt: TGTGCCAGCAGCGTAGATATTGGCGGCGCCCACTACGAGCAGTACTTC

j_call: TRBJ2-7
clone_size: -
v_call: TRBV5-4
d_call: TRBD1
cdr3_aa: CASSGGGQGSYEQYF
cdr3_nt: TGTGCCAGCAGCGGGGGGGGACAGGGCTCCTACGAGCAGTACTTC

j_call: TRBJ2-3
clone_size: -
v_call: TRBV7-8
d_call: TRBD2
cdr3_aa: CASSLVGGLAGGWGDTQYF
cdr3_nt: TGTGCCAGCAGCTTAGTCGGGGGCCTAGCGGGAGGGTGGGGAGATACGCAGTATTTT

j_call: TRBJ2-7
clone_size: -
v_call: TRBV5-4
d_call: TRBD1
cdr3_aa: CASSLAADRGPEQYF
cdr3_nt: TGTGCCAGCAGCTTGGCCGCTGACAGGGGGCCCGAGCAGTACTTC

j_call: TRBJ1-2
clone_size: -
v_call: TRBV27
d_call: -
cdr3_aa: CASSYESSPLGYTF
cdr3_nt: TGTGCCAGCAGTTACGAGAGTAGCCCTCTTGGCTACACCTTC

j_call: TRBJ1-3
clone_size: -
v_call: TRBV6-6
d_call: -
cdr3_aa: CASSYSGSSGNTIYF
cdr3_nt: TGTGCCAGCAGTTACTCGGGCTCCTCTGGAAACACCATATATTTT

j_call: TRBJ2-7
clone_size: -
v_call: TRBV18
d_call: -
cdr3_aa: CASSPGLVLSYEQYF
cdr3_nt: TGTGCCAGCTCACCCGGACTGGTTTTGAGCTACGAGCAGTACTTC

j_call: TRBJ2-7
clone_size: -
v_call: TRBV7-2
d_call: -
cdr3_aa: CASSLTGSTYEQYF
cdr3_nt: TGTGCCAGCAGCTTAACAGGATCTACCTACGAGCAGTACTTC

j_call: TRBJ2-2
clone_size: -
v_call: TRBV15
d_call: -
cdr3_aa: CATSRVSANTGELFF
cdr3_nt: TGTGCCACCAGCAGAGTTAGCGCAAACACCGGGGAGCTGTTTTTT

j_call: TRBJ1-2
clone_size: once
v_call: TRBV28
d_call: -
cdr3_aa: CASSPTTVAYTF
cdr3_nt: TGTGCCAGCAGTCCCACGACAGTAGCCTACACCTTC

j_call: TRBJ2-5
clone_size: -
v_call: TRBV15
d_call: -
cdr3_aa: CATSRDLGGQETQYF
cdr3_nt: TGTGCCACCAGCAGAGATCTCGGGGGACAAGAGACCCAGTACTTC

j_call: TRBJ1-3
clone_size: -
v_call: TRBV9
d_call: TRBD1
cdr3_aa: CASSKQGEGNTIYF
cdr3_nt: TGTGCCAGCAGCAAACAGGGGGAAGGAAACACCATATATTTT

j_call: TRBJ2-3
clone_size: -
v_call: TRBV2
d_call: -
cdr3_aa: CASSPGVGVGTDTQYF
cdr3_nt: TGTGCCAGCAGTCCCGGAGTCGGGGTGGGCACAGATACGCAGTATTTT

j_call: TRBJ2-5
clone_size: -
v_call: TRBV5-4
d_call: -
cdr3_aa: CASSRTGEGETQYF
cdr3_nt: TGTGCCAGCAGCCGGACGGGGGAAGGAGAGACCCAGTACTTC

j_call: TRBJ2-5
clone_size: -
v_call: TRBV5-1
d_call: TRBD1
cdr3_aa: CASRGSGQTKETQYF
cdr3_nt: TGCGCCAGCAGGGGGTCGGGACAGACAAAAGAGACCCAGTACTTC

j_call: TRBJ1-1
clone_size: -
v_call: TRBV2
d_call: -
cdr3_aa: CASRRDMNTEAFF
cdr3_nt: TGTGCCAGCAGGAGGGACATGAACACTGAAGCTTTCTTT

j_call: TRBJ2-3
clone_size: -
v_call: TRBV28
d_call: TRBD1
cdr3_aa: CASSPGTGYTSTDTQYF
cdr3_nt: TGTGCCAGCAGTCCCGGGACAGGTTATACTAGCACAGATACGCAGTATTTT

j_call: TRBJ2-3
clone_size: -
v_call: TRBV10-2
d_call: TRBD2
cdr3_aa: CASSRGGSRTDTQYF
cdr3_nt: TGCGCCAGCAGTAGGGGCGGGAGCAGGACAGATACGCAGTATTTT

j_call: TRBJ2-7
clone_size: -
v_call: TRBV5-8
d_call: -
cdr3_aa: CASSEEVQSQSSYEQYF
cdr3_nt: TGTGCCAGCAGCGAAGAGGTTCAGAGCCAGAGCTCCTACGAGCAGTACTTC

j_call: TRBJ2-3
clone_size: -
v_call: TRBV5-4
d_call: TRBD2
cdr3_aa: CASSLWTSGTDTQYF
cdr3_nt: TGTGCCAGCAGCTTGTGGACTAGCGGCACAGATACGCAGTATTTT

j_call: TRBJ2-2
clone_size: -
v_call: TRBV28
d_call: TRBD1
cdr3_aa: CASFTGGVATGELFF
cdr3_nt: TGTGCCAGCTTCACAGGGGGCGTTGCCACCGGGGAGCTGTTTTTT

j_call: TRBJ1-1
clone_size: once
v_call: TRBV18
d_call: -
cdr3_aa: CASSPAPIGDTEAFF
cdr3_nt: TGTGCCAGCTCACCGGCCCCTATTGGAGACACTGAAGCTTTCTTT

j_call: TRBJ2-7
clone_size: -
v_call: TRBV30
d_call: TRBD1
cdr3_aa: CAWSADRVHEQYF
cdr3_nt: TGTGCCTGGAGCGCTGACAGGGTTCACGAGCAGTACTTC

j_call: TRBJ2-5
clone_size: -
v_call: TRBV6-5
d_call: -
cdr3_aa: CASRPRGAETQYF
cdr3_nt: TGTGCCAGCAGACCCCGCGGGGCAGAGACCCAGTACTTC

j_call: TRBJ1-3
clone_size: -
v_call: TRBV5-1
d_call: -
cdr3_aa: CASTRAGNSGNTIYF
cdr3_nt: TGCGCCAGCACCAGGGCGGGAAACTCTGGAAACACCATATATTTT

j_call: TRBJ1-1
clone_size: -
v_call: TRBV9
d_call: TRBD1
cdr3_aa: CASSVDRGYTEAFF
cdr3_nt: TGTGCCAGCAGCGTAGACAGGGGGTACACTGAAGCTTTCTTT

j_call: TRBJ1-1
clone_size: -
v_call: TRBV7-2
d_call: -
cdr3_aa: CASSLVWGATFF
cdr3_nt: TGTGCCAGCAGCTTAGTCTGGGGAGCGACCTTCTTT

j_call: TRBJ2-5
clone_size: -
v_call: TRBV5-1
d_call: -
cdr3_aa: CASSLGSWTAQETQYF
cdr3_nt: TGCGCCAGCAGCTTGGGGTCGTGGACAGCACAAGAGACCCAGTACTTC

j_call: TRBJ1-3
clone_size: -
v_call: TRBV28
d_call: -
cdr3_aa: CASRAGGYAPGNTIYF
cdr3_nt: TGTGCCAGCAGGGCTGGCGGGTACGCACCTGGAAACACCATATATTTT

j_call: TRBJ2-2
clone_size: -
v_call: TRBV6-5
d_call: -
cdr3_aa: CASSFYGQGPTGELFF
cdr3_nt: TGTGCCAGCAGTTTCTACGGGCAGGGCCCCACCGGGGAGCTGTTTTTT

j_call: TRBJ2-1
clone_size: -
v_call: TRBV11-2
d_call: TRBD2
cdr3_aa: CASSSRTSGSVEQFF
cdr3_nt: TGTGCCAGCAGCTCCAGGACTAGCGGGAGTGTTGAGCAGTTCTTC

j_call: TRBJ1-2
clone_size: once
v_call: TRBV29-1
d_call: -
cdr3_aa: CSAPLGGGYGYTF
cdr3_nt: TGCAGCGCTCCCCTCGGCGGAGGGTATGGCTACACCTTC

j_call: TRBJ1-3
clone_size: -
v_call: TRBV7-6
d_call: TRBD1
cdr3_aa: CASSLTGVVAGNTIYF
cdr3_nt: TGTGCCAGCAGCCTCACAGGGGTAGTTGCTGGAAACACCATATATTTT

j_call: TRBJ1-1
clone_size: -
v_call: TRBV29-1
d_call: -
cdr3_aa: CSFGREAFF
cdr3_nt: TGCAGCTTCGGGAGGGAAGCTTTCTTT

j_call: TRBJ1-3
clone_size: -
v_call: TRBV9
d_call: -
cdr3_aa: CASSQDSFIGNTIYF
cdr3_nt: TGTGCCAGCAGCCAAGACAGCTTCATTGGAAACACCATATATTTT

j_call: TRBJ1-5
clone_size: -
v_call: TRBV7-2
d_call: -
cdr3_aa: CASSLAPGGGNQPQHF
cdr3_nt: TGTGCCAGCAGCTTAGCCCCCGGGGGAGGCAATCAGCCCCAGCATTTT

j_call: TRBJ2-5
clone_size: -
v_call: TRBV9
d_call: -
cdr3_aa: CASSVGGFLQETQYF
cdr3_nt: TGTGCCAGCAGCGTAGGCGGGTTCCTCCAAGAGACCCAGTACTTC

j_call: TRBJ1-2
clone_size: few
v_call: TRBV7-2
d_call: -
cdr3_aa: CASSPEPNYGYTF
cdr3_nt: TGTGCCAGCAGCCCCGAGCCTAACTATGGCTACACCTTC